This TCR beta chain was retrieved from a study of T cells in localized non-small cell lung cancer. General observations from the study: Overall survival was longer when the density of T cells in the blood was higher.

A word on this clone: The antigen is not known.

CDR3 size: 16 residues. Germline CDR1 is SSHAT and CDR2 is FNYEAQ (reference sequence). Trimming at V came to 3 bases and at J to 1 base, leaving 7 bases not matched to a gene. The data were produced by immunoSEQ multiplex PCR, yet TCRdb's version contains in-frame clones alone and is incomplete. The sample holds approximately 30,000 clones; roughly 89% are singletons and the top ten take roughly 2.8%. The gene calls are TRBV7-7 and TRBJ2-5; 8 positions match TRBD2. The sequences come from peripheral blood, collected before any cancer treatment. This clonotype was sampled from a woman aged 18 to 50 with stage I lung adenocarcinoma. As DNA, the CDR3 is TGTGCCAGCAGCTTCGCGGGGGGCTTGGTCCAAGAGACCCAGTACTTC. Its protein product is CASSFAGGLVQETQYF.